This T cell receptor beta chain was sequenced for a study of T-cell reconstitution after alpha-beta-depleted transplantation in children. Construction of the TCRbeta library involved unique molecular identifiers. One entry per CDR3 protein, called by TCRdb with MiXCR from the PCR reads. The sample consists of some 490,000 distinct CDR3 sequences, around 13% of them appearing once. The germline V gene has CDR1 MNHNS and CDR2 SASEGT. This CDR3 is 15 amino acids long. Between the trimmed V and J ends, which lost 4 bases and 4 bases, there was a span of 17 bases. This specimen consisted of PBMCs from the stem cell graft donor, obtained from the stem cell graft. The chain is built from TRBV6-1 and TRBJ2-7, with TRBD2 as a possible D gene (7 bases). The sequence derives from a human donor who donated a stem cell graft to a child with combined immunodeficiency. CDR3 sequence reads: CASSGVAEGGYEQYF. CDR3 DNA sequence: TGTGCCAGCAGTGGCGTAGCGGAGGGGGGGTACGAGCAGTACTTC.